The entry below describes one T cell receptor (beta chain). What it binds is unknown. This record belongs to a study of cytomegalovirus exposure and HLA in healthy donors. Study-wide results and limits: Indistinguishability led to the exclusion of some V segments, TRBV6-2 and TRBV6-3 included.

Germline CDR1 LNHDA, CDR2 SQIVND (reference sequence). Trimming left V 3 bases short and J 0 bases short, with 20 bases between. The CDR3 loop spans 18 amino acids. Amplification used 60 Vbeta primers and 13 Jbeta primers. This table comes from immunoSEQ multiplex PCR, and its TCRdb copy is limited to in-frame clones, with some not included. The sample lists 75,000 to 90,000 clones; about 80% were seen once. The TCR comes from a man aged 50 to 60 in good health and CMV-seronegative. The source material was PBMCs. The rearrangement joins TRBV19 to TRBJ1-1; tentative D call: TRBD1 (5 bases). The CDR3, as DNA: TGTGCCAGTAGTATCTCCAGTGGGAGGAGGGGACTGAACACTGAAGCTTTCTTT. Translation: CASSISSGRRGLNTEAFF.